These T cell receptor beta chains were read from a single sample in a study of circulating and synovial CD4+ cells in juvenile arthritis. Clones were sequenced by immunoSEQ multiplex PCR, and TCRdb holds only the in-frame ones, with some missing. Altogether about 32,000 clones are present, around 93% being singletons, with the ten largest covering about 3.1%. Sequences were obtained from CD4+ T cells from blood. Source of these receptors: a human donor with juvenile idiopathic arthritis. Each CDR3 is given with its conserved first and last residue. Each record gives: V gene, clone size, D gene, J gene, CDR3 DNA, CDR3 protein. A D gene is named only where the DNA matches it firmly. Rows give clone size only sometimes, using once, few, many, or a class for an expanded clone.

TRBV2	once	TRBD1	TRBJ2-3	TGTGCCAGCACTCGACAGGGGAGCACAGATACGCAGTATTTT	CASTRQGSTDTQYF
TRBV5-1	NA	TRBD1	TRBJ1-4	TGCGCCAGCAGCGTGAGCAGGGGGCGACGTAATGAAAAACTGTTTTTT	CASSVSRGRRNEKLFF
TRBV6-1	NA	NA	TRBJ1-4	TGTGCCACCGGACATTTGGGAGAAAAACTGTTTTTT	CATGHLGEKLFF
TRBV7-8	NA	NA	TRBJ2-4	TGTGCCAGCAGCCCCGAGGCCTCCTACTCAGTAGTTCAGTACTTC	CASSPEASYSVVQYF
TRBV6-1	NA	TRBD2	TRBJ2-1	TGTGCCAGCAGGACGGGAGGGCCGGTGTATGAGCAGTTCTTC	CASRTGGPVYEQFF
TRBV4-2	NA	TRBD2	TRBJ2-1	TGTGCCAGCAGCCGGTTGACTAGCGTAGTGGATGAGCAGTTCTTC	CASSRLTSVVDEQFF
TRBV2	NA	NA	TRBJ2-1	TGTGCCAGCAGTGAAGGACTAGAGAGTCTTCGAGAGCAGTTCTTC	CASSEGLESLREQFF
TRBV5-4	NA	NA	TRBJ2-6	TGTGCCAGCAGCTTAGACTACTCTGGGGCCAACGTCCTGACTTTC	CASSLDYSGANVLTF
TRBV7-2	NA	NA	TRBJ2-3	TGTGCCAGCAGCCGCGATGCAGATACGCAGTATTTT	CASSRDADTQYF
TRBV9	NA	TRBD2	TRBJ2-1	TGTGCCAGCAGCGTAGTTGGGAGGGCCACGAAGGGTGAGCAGTTCTTC	CASSVVGRATKGEQFF
TRBV6-1	NA	NA	TRBJ1-1	TGTGCCAGCAGTGAAGAACAGGGGAACACTGAAGCTTTCTTT	CASSEEQGNTEAFF
TRBV19	NA	NA	TRBJ2-6	TGTGCCAGTAGTCTGGGACAAGCTGGGGCCAACGTCCTGACTTTC	CASSLGQAGANVLTF
TRBV27	NA	TRBD2	TRBJ2-1	TGTGCCAGCAGTTTATTTTTTCGGGGACTAGCGGGAGTCCGTTCCAGCAATGAGCAGTTCTTC	CASSLFFRGLAGVRSSNEQFF
TRBV7-9	NA	TRBD1	TRBJ1-1	TGTGCCAGCAGCTTCGGACAGGGGGCCATTTTGGCGACCACTGAAGCTTTCTTT	CASSFGQGAILATTEAFF
TRBV2	NA	NA	TRBJ1-1	TGTGCCAGCAGTGAAGAGGCAGACTTTTCTGAAGCTTTCTTT	CASSEEADFSEAFF
TRBV5-1	NA	NA	TRBJ2-1	TGCGCCAGCAGCTTGGACGGGGAGAGTGGCTACAATGAGCAGTTCTTC	CASSLDGESGYNEQFF
TRBV27	NA	NA	TRBJ2-7	TGTGCCAGCAGTTTCCGGGACACCGTTTACGAGCAGTACTTC	CASSFRDTVYEQYF
TRBV5-1	NA	NA	TRBJ2-5	TGCGCCAGCAGCTCGGACAGACAAGAGACCCAGTACTTC	CASSSDRQETQYF
TRBV4-1	NA	TRBD2	TRBJ2-2	TGCGCCAGCACCCCTAGCGGGAGGACCACCGGGGAGCTGTTTTTT	CASTPSGRTTGELFF
TRBV6-1	NA	TRBD1	TRBJ2-1	TGTGCCAGCAGAGAAGGGCCAGGGGGCTACAATGAGCAGTTCTTC	CASREGPGGYNEQFF
TRBV7-9	NA	NA	TRBJ2-5	TGTGCCAGCAGCTTAGGGGCTTCAGCGGCTGGTGAGACCCAGTACTTC	CASSLGASAAGETQYF
TRBV25-1	NA	NA	TRBJ1-2	TGTGCCAGCACCTCGGGACATCTCTATGGCTACACCTTC	CASTSGHLYGYTF
TRBV9	NA	NA	TRBJ1-1	TGTGCCAGCAGCGTAGACAGGACACACACTGAAGCTTTCTTT	CASSVDRTHTEAFF
TRBV4-1	NA	NA	TRBJ2-5	TGCGCCAGCAGCCAAGATCCAGGGGTGGGGACCCAGTACTTC	CASSQDPGVGTQYF
TRBV10-2	NA	NA	TRBJ2-2	TGCGCCAGCAAAAACTCACGGGGGGCGACGAACACCGGGGAGCTGTTTTTT	CASKNSRGATNTGELFF
TRBV7-8	NA	NA	TRBJ2-7	TGTGCCAGCAGCACACTACAGGGTTCCGCCGAGCAGTACTTC	CASSTLQGSAEQYF
TRBV5-4	NA	TRBD2	TRBJ2-3	TGTGCCAGCAGCCGGACTAGCGGGGGGGGTAAGAGTACGCAGTATTTT	CASSRTSGGGKSTQYF
TRBV25-1	NA	TRBD2	TRBJ2-7	TGTGCCAGCAGTGAATATAGGACTAGCGGGAGAGACGAGCAGTACTTC	CASSEYRTSGRDEQYF
TRBV14	NA	NA	TRBJ2-1	TGTGCCAGCAGCCAACAGGGGACGATCGGTAATGAGCAGTTCTTC	CASSQQGTIGNEQFF
TRBV7-9	NA	NA	TRBJ2-2	TGTGCCAGCAGCGGCCTCAGGAACACCGGGGAGCTGTTTTTT	CASSGLRNTGELFF
TRBV5-1	NA	NA	TRBJ1-1	TGCGCCAGCAGCTTACAGGTAGCAGATACTGAAGCTTTCTTT	CASSLQVADTEAFF
TRBV4-2	NA	NA	TRBJ1-1	TGTGCCAGCAGCCAAGACAGACAGTCCGGAGCTTTCTTT	CASSQDRQSGAFF
TRBV30	NA	NA	TRBJ2-1	TGTGCCTGGAGTGGGCCTGGGGACTTCGCCTACAATGAGCAGTTCTTC	CAWSGPGDFAYNEQFF
TRBV5-1	once	TRBD2	TRBJ2-3	TGCGCCAGCAGCTGGTCGGGAGGGGACACAGATACGCAGTATTTT	CASSWSGGDTDTQYF
TRBV10-3	NA	NA	TRBJ2-7	TGTGCCATCAGTGAGTCACCAGCCTACGAGCAGTACTTC	CAISESPAYEQYF
TRBV5-5	NA	NA	TRBJ1-2	TGTGCCAGCAGCTTGGCGGGGAGAATGGGGAACTATGGCTACACCTTC	CASSLAGRMGNYGYTF
TRBV4-1	NA	NA	TRBJ2-5	TGCGCCAGCAGCCTTCATCCCCTACAGGGTTCGACGATAGAGACCCAGTACTTC	CASSLHPLQGSTIETQYF
TRBV2	once	TRBD1	TRBJ1-5	TGTGCCAGCAGTGAAAGGACAGGGAGACAGCCCCAGCATTTT	CASSERTGRQPQHF
TRBV28	NA	TRBD2	TRBJ2-5	TGTGCCAGCAGCGTACTAGCGGTCCAAGAGACCCAGTACTTC	CASSVLAVQETQYF
TRBV11-2	NA	NA	TRBJ2-7	TGTGCCAGCGGGAGTCGGAGCTACGAGCAGTACTTC	CASGSRSYEQYF
TRBV28	NA	TRBD1	TRBJ1-2	TGTGCCAGCAGTGTTCAGGGGGCCAACTATGGCTACACCTTC	CASSVQGANYGYTF
TRBV7-2	NA	NA	TRBJ1-5	TGTGCCAGCAGCATCCAGGGTCGCAATCAGCCCCAGCATTTT	CASSIQGRNQPQHF
TRBV2	NA	TRBD2	TRBJ2-2	TGTGCCAGCAGAAGACTAGCGGGAGTCACCGGGGAGCTGTTTTTT	CASRRLAGVTGELFF
TRBV7-2	NA	NA	TRBJ2-2	TGTGCCAGCAGTGGCGGCGCGGGCCGGCGGGCCGGGGAGCTGTTTTTT	CASSGGAGRRAGELFF
TRBV28	NA	NA	TRBJ2-7	TGTGCCAGCAGGGGGGAGGACGGTGCGCAGCTTTATAAGCAGTACTTC	CASRGEDGAQLYKQYF
TRBV30	once	TRBD1	TRBJ1-2	TGTGCCTGGAGTGTAGCAGGGGGCTGGGTCGGCTACACCTTC	CAWSVAGGWVGYTF
TRBV11-2	NA	NA	TRBJ2-3	TGTGCCAGCAGCCCCGTGACAGATACGCAGTATTTT	CASSPVTDTQYF
TRBV10-2	NA	TRBD2	TRBJ2-7	TGCGCCAGCAGTGAACCGGGACTAGCGTCCCACGAGCAGTACTTC	CASSEPGLASHEQYF
TRBV6-6	NA	NA	TRBJ2-1	TGTGCCAGCAGTTGGGGGGCCTACAATGAGCAGTTCTTC	CASSWGAYNEQFF
TRBV5-6	once	NA	TRBJ2-2	TGTGCCAGCAGCTTCACTACCGGGGAGCTGTTTTTT	CASSFTTGELFF
TRBV6-6	once	TRBD1	TRBJ1-2	TGTGCCAGCAGTAGTTCCGGGACAGGGGGCTACACCTTC	CASSSSGTGGYTF
TRBV7-2	NA	NA	TRBJ2-1	TGTGCCAGCAGCTTAGCAGCTCAGAGGTACAATGAGCAGTTCTTC	CASSLAAQRYNEQFF
TRBV5-1	NA	NA	TRBJ2-1	TGCGCCAGCAGTTCCGACTTGAGCTCCTACAATGAGCAGTTCTTC	CASSSDLSSYNEQFF
TRBV5-1	NA	TRBD2	TRBJ2-5	TGCGCCAGCAGCTCAGCGGGAGGGCCGGAGACCCAGTACTTC	CASSSAGGPETQYF
TRBV18	NA	NA	TRBJ2-1	TGTGCCAGCTCACGGCCGAACAATGAGCAGTTCTTC	CASSRPNNEQFF